The 21 T cell receptor beta chains listed next were all sequenced from one sample in a study of cytomegalovirus exposure and HLA in healthy donors. PCR involved 60 Vbeta and 13 Jbeta primers. Method: immunoSEQ multiplex PCR; TCRdb's copy keeps in-frame clones and lacks some. The profile covers more than 95,000 clones, with 83% appearing a single time and 6% to 7.5% taken by the ten largest. Sequenced input: PBMCs. The source of these receptors is a man between 18 and 35 years old in good health and CMV-seronegative.

The rearrangement joins TRBV5-4 to TRBJ1-3, with TRBD1 matching 10 bases. CDR1 and CDR2 (germline): SGHNT, YYREEE (reference sequence). The CDR3 loop spans 16 amino acids. The junction had 5 bases not matched to a gene; V was cut back by 1 base and J by 4 bases. DNA of the CDR3: TGTGCCAGCAGCTTGAAAGGACAGGGGGTCGGAAACACCATATATTTT. Translated: CASSLKGQGVGNTIYF.

The chain recombines TRBV5-5 with TRBJ1-2; D remains unclear. Trimming pared 0 bases from V and 2 bases from J, leaving 17 bases between. Germline CDR1 SGHKS, CDR2 YYEKEE (reference sequence). The CDR3 loop spans 17 amino acids. The CDR3 DNA sequence: TGTGCCAGCAGCTTGGACAGTTCGATGGGCCCGAACTATGGCTACACCTTC. Residues: CASSLDSSMGPNYGYTF.

This clone was counted between two and nine times. This chain connects TRBV6-5 to TRBJ1-1; a weak D match, TRBD1 (6 bases). Germline loops: CDR1 MNHEY, CDR2 SVGAGI. Trimming stripped 2 bases from V and 1 base from J, with 14 bases between. The CDR3 is 16 amino acids. The CDR3: CASSYRDQGRNTEAFF. In DNA, the CDR3 is TGTGCCAGCAGTTACCGTGATCAGGGGAGGAACACTGAAGCTTTCTTT.

This clone was found once. The germline gene is not matched at one end of the junction; a read error may be the cause. V is TRBV7-9 and J is TRBJ2-3; possibly TRBD2 for D (5 bases). Germline assignment: CDR1 SEHNR and CDR2 FQNEAQ (reference sequence). The CDR3 extends over 12 amino acids. CDR3 bases: TGTTCCAGCAGCTCTAGCTCGGGTACGCAGTATTTT. Amino acid sequence: CSSSSSSGTQYF.

The chain joins TRBV27 to TRBJ2-7; unclear D gene. V gave up 0 bases and J gave up 3 bases, with 3 bases separating them. Per the germline V gene, CDR1 is MNHEY and CDR2 is SMNVEV (reference sequence). The CDR3 has 12 residues. CDR3 protein: CASSLSYYEQYF. The CDR3 nucleotides read TGTGCCAGCAGTTTATCCTACTACGAGCAGTACTTC.

The chain combines TRBV4-1 with TRBJ1-2; D gene unclear. Germline V CDR1 and CDR2: MGHRA, YSYEKL. Trimming left V 3 bases short and J 3 bases short, with 5 bases between. This CDR3 spans 12 amino acids. The CDR3 bases are TGCGCCAGCAGCCAGTCGGACTATGGCTACACCTTC. Its translation is CASSQSDYGYTF.

The CDR3 reads CATSRDHGEQYF. The CDR3 coding sequence is TGTGCCACCAGCAGAGATCACGGCGAGCAGTACTTC. V is TRBV15 and J is TRBJ2-7; no reliable D call. The CDR3 is 12 amino acids. Germline V lookup: CDR1 LNHNV, CDR2 YYDKDF (reference sequence). The ends were cut back, 0 bases at V and 6 bases at J, with 6 bases in the middle.

The rearrangement links TRBV11-3 to TRBJ1-6, with D possibly matching TRBD1 (6 bases). V was shortened by 2 bases and J by 9 bases, with 11 bases between the two germline ends. The CDR3 covers 14 residues. Germline CDR1 reads SGHNT; CDR2 reads YENEEA. CDR3 in amino acids: CASSLNRAGSPLHF. The CDR3 DNA reads TGTGCCAGCAGCTTAAACAGGGCGGGTTCACCCCTCCACTTT.

The J gene is TRBJ2-7, the V gene TRBV5-1; 9 nucleotides align to TRBD2. The CDR3 totals 16 residues. Germline CDR1 SGHRS, CDR2 YFSETQ. V shed 3 bases, J shed 6 bases, and the junction held 13 bases outside the gene matches. CDR3 nucleotides: TGCGCCAGCAGCTGGGGGTCGGCGGGAGGGCCCGGCGAGCAGTACTTC. Amino acid sequence: CASSWGSAGGPGEQYF.

This rearrangement joins TRBV29-1 to TRBJ2-7, with D possibly being TRBD1 (6 bases). Trimming took off 2 bases at V and 1 base at J, with 15 bases between the two ends. CDR1 and CDR2 (germline): SQVTM, ANQGSEA. CDR3 length: 15 residues. The DNA for the CDR3 is TGCAGCGTTGAAATTTGGGCAGGGGAATCCTACGAGCAGTACTTC. Translation: CSVEIWAGESYEQYF.

This clone was counted a few times. Written as DNA, the CDR3 is TGTGCCAGCAGTACGCCTAATGGTCAGCCCCAGCATTTT. Protein: CASSTPNGQPQHF. This chain uses TRBV27 with TRBJ1-5; D is ambiguous. CDR3 length: 13 amino acids. V lost 5 bases to trimming and J lost 6 bases, with 11 bases between them. Looked up from germline, CDR1 is MNHEY and CDR2 is SMNVEV (reference sequence).

The V and J genes are TRBV4-2 and TRBJ1-5; D possibly corresponds to TRBD1 (5 bases). CDR3 length equals 15 residues. Germline values: CDR1 LGHNA, CDR2 YNFKEQ. The V end was cut by 4 bases, the J end by 3 bases, with 13 bases between. CDR3 region: CASSPSKGHNQPQHF. In DNA form, the CDR3 reads TGTGCCAGCAGCCCAAGTAAAGGACACAATCAGCCCCAGCATTTT.

V usage is TRBV19 and J usage is TRBJ1-1; D is undetermined. Germline values: CDR1 LNHDA, CDR2 SQIVND (reference sequence). With 4 bases removed from V and 5 bases from J, the gap between germline ends came to 8 bases. This CDR3 is built from 12 residues. The CDR3: CASSTGITEAFF. In DNA form, the CDR3 reads TGTGCCAGTAGTACAGGAATTACTGAAGCTTTCTTT.

The chain uses TRBV6-5 and TRBJ2-7, with D unresolved. The V end lost 7 bases, the J end lost 2 bases, and 18 bases lay between the germline ends. In germline, CDR1 is MNHEY, CDR2 SVGAGI. The CDR3 spans 15 residues. DNA for the CDR3: TGTGCCAGCACCACTATACAATTCGGCACCTACGAGCAGTACTTC. It encodes CASTTIQFGTYEQYF.

The rearrangement joins TRBV7-9 to TRBJ1-5, with D maybe TRBD1 (5 bases). The V gene's germline CDR1 is SEHNR and CDR2 FQNEAQ (reference sequence). V was shortened by 3 bases and J by 5 bases, with 17 bases between the two germline ends. This CDR3 is 16 amino acids long. CDR3 sequence (DNA): TGTGCCAGCAGCTTTTATCCGGCAGGGTCGTATCAGCCCCAGCATTTT. This sequence encodes CASSFYPAGSYQPQHF.

The chain couples TRBV19 to TRBJ1-2; the match to TRBD1 covers 7 bases. The CDR3 length is 13 residues. Germline loops: CDR1 LNHDA, CDR2 SQIVND (reference sequence). V was pared by 5 bases and J by 7 bases, with 7 bases of the junction left unmatched. This CDR3 is CASSPGTDIGYTF. The DNA for the CDR3 is TGTGCCAGTAGTCCCGGGACAGATATTGGCTACACCTTC.

The CDR3 reads CASSPKGTNTGELFF. The CDR3 region has the DNA TGTGCCAGCTCACCAAAGGGGACGAACACCGGGGAGCTGTTTTTT. V usage is TRBV18 and J usage is TRBJ2-2; D may be TRBD1 (5 bases). V lost 2 bases, J lost 0 bases, and 7 bases lay in between. Germline lookup yields CDR1 KGHSH and CDR2 LQKENI. This CDR3 comprises 15 residues.

The J gene is TRBJ1-5, the V gene TRBV4-3; 9 bases map to TRBD1. The CDR3 runs to 19 residues. After removal of 0 bases from V and 1 base from J, the junction contained 10 bases not matched to a gene. Germline CDR1 and CDR2: LGHNA and YSLEER. CDR3 sequence reads: CASSQDLGTGTTSNQPQHF. The CDR3 nucleotides are TGCGCCAGCAGCCAAGATCTAGGGACAGGGACCACAAGCAATCAGCCCCAGCATTTT.

There are a few counts of this clone. The J gene is TRBJ1-5, the V gene TRBV7-2; no definite D call. CDR1 is SGHTA, CDR2 FQGNSA, per germline. V lost 1 base, J lost 0 bases, and 4 bases lay in between. The CDR3 totals 14 residues. The CDR3 DNA follows: TGTGCCAGCAGCTTAGGTTATAGCAATCAGCCCCAGCATTTT. It translates to CASSLGYSNQPQHF.

V and J are TRBV6-4 and TRBJ1-1, with 10 bases matching TRBD1. The CDR3 sequence is 16 residues long. The trim removed 4 bases at V and 1 base at J, leaving 6 bases unmatched. Germline-derived CDR1 and CDR2 are MRHNA and SNTAGT. The CDR3 is CASSGSRTGGNTEAFF. CDR3 nucleotide sequence: TGTGCCAGCAGTGGATCACGGACAGGGGGGAACACTGAAGCTTTCTTT.

The CDR3 sequence: CASSGTLIAGDPEQYF. Here the CDR3 DNA reads TGTGCCAGCAGCGGCACTCTTATAGCGGGAGATCCCGAGCAGTACTTC. The chain combines TRBV7-8 with TRBJ2-7; 9 nucleotides line up with TRBD2. J lost 6 bases, V lost 5 bases, and 14 bases had no gene match. From germline, CDR1 is SGHVS and CDR2 FQNEAQ. This CDR3 region has 16 residues.